This is a list of T cell receptor beta chains from one sample in a study of shared clonotypes between healthy human individuals. Profiled with immunoSEQ multiplex PCR; TCRdb holds only in-frame clones, not every one. The sample shows about 2.1 million clones, about 92% of them seen only once. The sample taken for sequencing was naive CD8+ T cells from PBMCs. These receptors originate from a man younger than 30 in good health. Some clones in this sample may be carry-over from other donors' samples. CDR3s include the opening cysteine and the closing phenylalanine or tryptophan.

v_call,cdr3_aa
TRBV28,CASSLWAESNQPQHF
TRBV25-1,CASSEPGEPLFF
TRBV2,CASGTASGISDTQYF
TRBV10-2,CARQETQYF
TRBV6-1,CASSGVMAYEQYF
TRBV27,CASSPYIGVGPAGNTEAFF
TRBV7-9,CAIDGTVEGSYEQYF
TRBV5-6,CASSFGSSYEQYF
TRBV9,CASSDLGTGMYNEQFF
TRBV6-5,CASSYQGARSEAFF
TRBV6-1,CASSDRRWNQPQHF
TRBV28,CASSLARVTEAFF
TRBV5-6,CASSLEVRGPGGYTF
TRBV7-8,CASSFDRGIYNEQFF
TRBV19,CASSIGAHYGYTF
TRBV11-2,CASRRDRDEQYF
TRBV6-1,CASSEPAGPYGYTF
TRBV9,CASSADGGAYNEQFF
TRBV19,CASIGGFYNEQFF
TRBV4-1,CASSQDLELPQYF
TRBV19,CASSAQGAPNEKLFF
TRBV28,CASSLLIRQTSYEQYF
TRBV9,CASSVEGRSSYEQYF
TRBV9,CASSVGRGSGNTIYF
TRBV6-1,CASSEEWHQPQHF
TRBV9,CASSVSRGGSYNEQFF
TRBV7-9,CASSSTSTSGFYNEQFF
TRBV7-8,CATSPGATVRYGYTF
TRBV18,CASSPPGLAGDEQYF
TRBV27,CASSFSADTQYF
TRBV7-9,CASRSDSYEQYF
TRBV10-3,CAISAGLAAEGYF